Listed below are T cell receptor beta chains from one sample, sequenced in a study of T-cell reconstitution after alpha-beta-depleted transplantation in children. TCRdb processed the PCR reads anew with MiXCR; each CDR3 protein has one entry. The repertoire holds 500,000 to 750,000 distinct CDR3 sequences, with 20% to 30% as singletons. Sequencing used PBMCs, obtained before TCRalphabeta/CD19-depleted stem cell transplant. The receptors come from a boy younger than two with Wiskott-Aldrich syndrome, due to receive a stem cell transplant. The CDR3 runs from the conserved cysteine through the conserved F or W. Each record gives: V gene, J gene, D gene, clone size, CDR3 DNA, CDR3 protein. A D gene is named only where the DNA matches it firmly. Clone size is not always given. Where it is, it says once, few, many or a class for expanded clones.

v_gene: TRBV28
j_gene: TRBJ2-7
d_gene: -
abundance: few
CDR3nt: TGTGCCAGCAACTTAGGGGTACCCTACGAGCAGTACTTC
CDR3aa: CASNLGVPYEQYF

v_gene: TRBV20-1
j_gene: TRBJ1-2
d_gene: -
abundance: -
CDR3nt: TGCAGTGCAACCACAGGGTCCTATGGCTACACCTTC
CDR3aa: CSATTGSYGYTF

v_gene: TRBV7-3
j_gene: TRBJ2-1
d_gene: TRBD2
abundance: once
CDR3nt: TGTGCCAGCAGCTTTAAGGGTGGGGTTGCGGGAGGCCCCAACAATGAGCAGTTCTTC
CDR3aa: CASSFKGGVAGGPNNEQFF

v_gene: TRBV20-1
j_gene: TRBJ2-1
d_gene: -
abundance: few
CDR3nt: TGCAGTGCTAGAGATTGGCCAAGCGACTATGAGCAGTTCTTC
CDR3aa: CSARDWPSDYEQFF

v_gene: TRBV20-1
j_gene: TRBJ2-3
d_gene: TRBD1
abundance: once
CDR3nt: TGCAGTGCTAGGACAGGGTTCACAGATACGCAGTATTTT
CDR3aa: CSARTGFTDTQYF

v_gene: TRBV2
j_gene: TRBJ1-1
d_gene: -
abundance: -
CDR3nt: TGTGCCAGCAGCTCAGGGACCAGACCCGAAGCTTTCTTT
CDR3aa: CASSSGTRPEAFF

v_gene: TRBV20-1
j_gene: TRBJ2-7
d_gene: TRBD1
abundance: -
CDR3nt: TGCAGTGCTAGGGCCCGGGACAGGCGCTGGGAGCAGTACTTC
CDR3aa: CSARARDRRWEQYF

v_gene: TRBV19
j_gene: TRBJ2-1
d_gene: TRBD2
abundance: -
CDR3nt: TGTGCCAGTATCCCAAACCTAGCGGGAGGCTACAATGAGCAGTTCTTC
CDR3aa: CASIPNLAGGYNEQFF

v_gene: TRBV5-1
j_gene: TRBJ1-1
d_gene: -
abundance: -
CDR3nt: TGCGCCAGCAGCTTTCTAGGCAGGGCTGAAGCTTTCTTT
CDR3aa: CASSFLGRAEAFF

v_gene: TRBV29-1
j_gene: TRBJ2-4
d_gene: -
abundance: -
CDR3nt: TGCAGCGTTGGGGGGGTCCGGGGGGCCAAAAACATTCAGTACTTC
CDR3aa: CSVGGVRGAKNIQYF

v_gene: TRBV9
j_gene: TRBJ2-5
d_gene: -
abundance: -
CDR3nt: TGTGCCAGCAGCGTAGGACTAAAAGAGACCCAGTACTTC
CDR3aa: CASSVGLKETQYF

v_gene: TRBV5-6
j_gene: TRBJ2-3
d_gene: -
abundance: -
CDR3nt: TGTGCCAGCAGCATTAGCGGTGACACAGATACGCAGTATTTT
CDR3aa: CASSISGDTDTQYF

v_gene: TRBV5-1
j_gene: TRBJ2-1
d_gene: -
abundance: -
CDR3nt: TGCGCCAGCAGCTTTGCAAACGCCGGAAATGAGCAGTTCTTC
CDR3aa: CASSFANAGNEQFF

v_gene: TRBV7-6
j_gene: TRBJ2-1
d_gene: -
abundance: few
CDR3nt: TGTGCCAGCAGCTTATTAGCTTCGGTGGCCTACTCCTACAATGAGCAGTTCTTC
CDR3aa: CASSLLASVAYSYNEQFF

v_gene: TRBV12-3/TRBV12-4
j_gene: TRBJ2-2
d_gene: TRBD2
abundance: few
CDR3nt: TGTGCCAGCAGTTTACGACTAGCGGGAGGGAACACCGGGGAGCTGTTTTTT
CDR3aa: CASSLRLAGGNTGELFF

v_gene: TRBV6-5
j_gene: TRBJ2-7
d_gene: TRBD1
abundance: -
CDR3nt: TGTGCCAGCAGTTACTCAGGACAGGAATCCTACGAGCAGTACTTC
CDR3aa: CASSYSGQESYEQYF

v_gene: TRBV5-1
j_gene: TRBJ2-1
d_gene: -
abundance: -
CDR3nt: TGCGCCAGCAGCTTGGCAGTTGGGGGAGGCGGTGAGCAGTTCTTC
CDR3aa: CASSLAVGGGGEQFF

v_gene: TRBV2
j_gene: TRBJ2-7
d_gene: -
abundance: few
CDR3nt: TGTGCCAGCAGTGTCCCGGGACGGGAGCAGTACTTC
CDR3aa: CASSVPGREQYF

v_gene: TRBV20-1
j_gene: TRBJ2-7
d_gene: -
abundance: -
CDR3nt: TGCAGTGCTAGATTGGGACTCGGAAGTAATTACGAGCAGTACTTC
CDR3aa: CSARLGLGSNYEQYF

v_gene: TRBV5-1
j_gene: TRBJ1-2
d_gene: -
abundance: -
CDR3nt: TGCGCCAGCAGCCCTGGGGACGGGGGTGAATTTGGCTACACCTTC
CDR3aa: CASSPGDGGEFGYTF

v_gene: TRBV20-1
j_gene: TRBJ2-2
d_gene: TRBD2
abundance: -
CDR3nt: TGCAGTGCCAGATTCGTAGCGGGCGGGGGGGAGCTGTTTTTT
CDR3aa: CSARFVAGGGELFF

v_gene: TRBV29-1
j_gene: TRBJ2-5
d_gene: -
abundance: few
CDR3nt: TGCAGCGTCCAGATAGTTATTAGGACAGTCCAAGAGACCCAGTACTTC
CDR3aa: CSVQIVIRTVQETQYF

v_gene: TRBV19
j_gene: TRBJ2-1
d_gene: -
abundance: -
CDR3nt: TGTGCCAGTAGTTACGTCGACAATGAGCAGTTCTTC
CDR3aa: CASSYVDNEQFF

v_gene: TRBV6-4
j_gene: TRBJ1-5
d_gene: -
abundance: -
CDR3nt: TGTGCCAGCAGTGCCGGGTCCAATCAGCCCCAGCATTTT
CDR3aa: CASSAGSNQPQHF

v_gene: TRBV2
j_gene: TRBJ2-3
d_gene: -
abundance: few
CDR3nt: TGTGCCAGCAGGTCCACAGGGATCCCCACAGATACGCAGTATTTT
CDR3aa: CASRSTGIPTDTQYF

v_gene: TRBV5-3
j_gene: TRBJ1-5
d_gene: -
abundance: -
CDR3nt: TGTGCCAGATCCGGGTTCGGGGCAAATAGCAATCAGCCCCAGCATTTT
CDR3aa: CARSGFGANSNQPQHF

v_gene: TRBV20-1
j_gene: TRBJ2-3
d_gene: -
abundance: -
CDR3nt: TGCAGTGCTAGAGATAGGATCGGGCAGTATTTT
CDR3aa: CSARDRIGQYF

v_gene: TRBV7-2
j_gene: TRBJ2-1
d_gene: -
abundance: -
CDR3nt: TGTGCCAGCAGCTTAGTGGCAGGCCTCCACAATGAGCAGTTCTTC
CDR3aa: CASSLVAGLHNEQFF

v_gene: TRBV10-3
j_gene: TRBJ2-3
d_gene: -
abundance: -
CDR3nt: TGTGCCATCAGTGTAATAGGAGATACGCAGTATTTT
CDR3aa: CAISVIGDTQYF

v_gene: TRBV9
j_gene: TRBJ2-2
d_gene: TRBD2
abundance: -
CDR3nt: TGTGCCAGCAGCCAGCCACTAGCGGGAGGTGCGAACACCGGGGAGCTGTTTTTT
CDR3aa: CASSQPLAGGANTGELFF

v_gene: TRBV5-1
j_gene: TRBJ2-1
d_gene: TRBD1
abundance: -
CDR3nt: TGCGCCAGCAGCGGAAATACAGGGGTTTATAACAATGAGCAGTTCTTC
CDR3aa: CASSGNTGVYNNEQFF

v_gene: TRBV27
j_gene: TRBJ2-7
d_gene: TRBD1
abundance: few
CDR3nt: TGTGCCAGCAGTTTATTAGGACAGGGGGCCTACGAGCAGTACTTC
CDR3aa: CASSLLGQGAYEQYF

v_gene: TRBV20-1
j_gene: TRBJ2-1
d_gene: -
abundance: few
CDR3nt: TGCAGTGCTAGTGTCGAGGGAGAGGAGCATTGGGACAATGAGCAGTTCTTC
CDR3aa: CSASVEGEEHWDNEQFF

v_gene: TRBV7-6
j_gene: TRBJ1-1
d_gene: -
abundance: few
CDR3nt: TGTGCCAGCAGCTTTGGGGAGGACACTGAAGCTTTCTTT
CDR3aa: CASSFGEDTEAFF

v_gene: TRBV28
j_gene: TRBJ1-2
d_gene: TRBD1
abundance: few
CDR3nt: TGTGCCAGCAGTACGACAGGGCCCTATGGCTACACCTTC
CDR3aa: CASSTTGPYGYTF

v_gene: TRBV6-2/TRBV6-3
j_gene: TRBJ2-1
d_gene: -
abundance: -
CDR3nt: TGTGCCACTAAGGGAACGGCACAAAATGAGCAGTTCTTC
CDR3aa: CATKGTAQNEQFF

v_gene: TRBV28
j_gene: TRBJ2-7
d_gene: TRBD2
abundance: many
CDR3nt: TGTGCCAGCAGTTTACGACTAGCGGGGCACGAGCAGTACTTC
CDR3aa: CASSLRLAGHEQYF